This TCR beta chain was profiled in a study of T cell changes during pregnancy in multiple sclerosis. This clone was recorded only once. The CDR3 length is 14 residues. Germline assignment: CDR1 SGHDN and CDR2 FVKESK. With 4 bases clipped from V and 6 bases from J, the junction kept 3 bases outside the gene matches. The method was immunoSEQ multiplex PCR; TCRdb's version includes in-frame clones alone and lacks a portion of them. This table holds roughly 70,000 clones, 90% to 95% found once. This chain joins TRBV14 and TRBJ2-2; 9 nucleotides match TRBD2. This clonotype was obtained from a female donor with multiple sclerosis, enrolled in a pregnancy study. This material consisted of peripheral blood, taken in the third trimester of pregnancy. CDR3 in DNA: TGTGCCAGCAGCCTACTAGCGGGTCCCGGGGAGCTGTTTTTT. Protein product: CASSLLAGPGELFF.